The 30 T cell receptor beta chains given below trace back to one sample, sequenced in a study of vaccination and CD4 T cells after COVID-19. Antigen specificity for these receptors is unknown. Once obtained from cultured CD4+ T cells, the DNA was sequenced using the Oncomine TCR Beta short-read assay. TCRdb processed the PCR reads anew with MiXCR; each CDR3 protein has one entry. The repertoire includes over 15,000 distinct CDR3 sequences, around two fifths of them detected once, and 5% to 8% sits in the top ten. Treatment given: approximately nine-day PBMC culture with coronavirus spike peptide pools or control peptides (ViraFEST assay). This specimen consisted of CD4+ T cells from blood, cultured in vitro, obtained after SARS-CoV-2 vaccination. These receptors came from a human donor who had recovered from COVID-19.

The chain has TRBV12-3 or TRBV12-4 and TRBJ1-5, with D unclear. CDR3 size: 13 residues. Trimming left V 2 bases short and J 3 bases short, with 5 bases between. The CDR3 region is CASSLSLNQPQHF. CDR3 DNA sequence: TGTGCCAGCAGTTTAAGCCTCAATCAGCCCCAGCATTTT.

For the CDR3, the DNA is TGCGCCAGCAGTCACCCTAAGACGATGAACAATTCACCCCTCCACTTT. Protein product: CASSHPKTMNNSPLHF. This chain links TRBV23-1 with TRBJ1-6; D remains unclear. TRBV23-1 falls under the ORF class, with uncertain function. With 3 bases removed from V and 7 bases from J, the gap between germline ends came to 16 bases. The CDR3 covers 16 residues.

The chain combines TRBV10-3 with TRBJ2-4, with 7 bases identical to TRBD2. Germline V gene data show CDR1 as ENHRY and CDR2 as SYGVKD. Germline trimming cut 3 bases from V and 6 bases from J; bases unmatched to any gene: 5. The CDR3 runs to 14 residues. CDR3 bases: TGTGCCATCAGTGAAGACCGGGAGGCAAACATTCAGTACTTC. Translated: CAISEDREANIQYF.

CDR3 DNA: TGCGCCAGCAGCCAAACACAGGGAACCCAAGAGACCCAGTACTTC. It yields the protein CASSQTQGTQETQYF. This chain uses TRBV4-1 with TRBJ2-5; the D gene is possibly TRBD1 (6 bases). Deletions cut 2 bases from V and 1 base from J, with 11 bases between. This CDR3 is built from 15 residues. Looked up from germline, CDR1 is MGHRA and CDR2 is YSYEKL.

This clonotype was seen only once. The chain carries TRBV19 and TRBJ1-5; no firm D call. The CDR3 is made up of 15 amino acids. Germline CDR1 and CDR2: LNHDA and SQIVND (reference sequence). V shed 6 bases and J shed 4 bases, with 16 bases lying between them. CDR3 amino acids: CASSEQGRGNQPQHF. Here the CDR3 DNA reads TGTGCCAGTAGCGAACAAGGACGCGGGAATCAGCCCCAGCATTTT.

This clonotype was recorded a few times. The chain links TRBV20-1 to TRBJ2-1; 11 bases match TRBD2. The CDR3 sequence is 16 residues long. Trimming at V came to 2 bases and at J to 4 bases, leaving 7 bases not matched to a gene. Germline V lookup: CDR1 DFQATT, CDR2 SNEGSKA (reference sequence). The CDR3 region has the DNA TGCAGTGCTAGAACTAGCGGGAGTTTTTCATACAATGAGCAGTTCTTC. Translation: CSARTSGSFSYNEQFF.

The J gene is TRBJ2-5, the V gene TRBV7-2; 8 bases are shared with TRBD1. The CDR3 contains 13 residues. The V gene end was trimmed by 3 bases and the J gene end by 4 bases; junction bases not matched to a gene: 1. The germline V gene encodes CDR1 SGHTA and CDR2 FQGNSA. CDR3 sequence reads: CASSFGQGETQYF. CDR3 DNA: TGTGCCAGCAGCTTCGGACAGGGAGAGACCCAGTACTTC.

This clonotype appeared a few times. The chain recombines TRBV20-1 with TRBJ1-3, with unresolved D. The V end was cut by 0 bases, the J end by 9 bases, with 6 bases between. This CDR3 has 11 amino acids. The germline V gene encodes CDR1 DFQATT and CDR2 SNEGSKA (reference sequence). CDR3 in amino acids: CSARDPPTIYF. The CDR3 region has the DNA TGCAGTGCTAGAGATCCACCCACCATATATTTT.

This clonotype was counted a few times. The rearrangement links TRBV6-1 to TRBJ1-2; 9 bases agree with TRBD1. Germline assignment: CDR1 MNHNS and CDR2 SASEGT. The V and J ends lost 6 bases and 4 bases, in that order; junction bases with no gene match: 6. The CDR3 has 14 amino acids. The CDR3 sequence is CASRRDRVGYGYTF. In nucleotides, the CDR3 is TGTGCCAGCAGGCGGGACAGGGTGGGCTATGGCTACACCTTC.

This clonotype was observed a handful of times. The chain couples TRBV28 to TRBJ2-3; a possible D gene is TRBD2 (6 bases). V was shortened by 5 bases and J by 2 bases, with 14 bases between the two germline ends. Germline-derived CDR1 and CDR2 are MDHEN and SYDVKM. This CDR3 comprises 15 residues. The CDR3 DNA reads as TGTGCCAGCAGTCCGGGGACTCTAATCACAGATACGCAGTATTTT. Protein product: CASSPGTLITDTQYF.

The chain uses TRBV6-1 and TRBJ1-6; possibly TRBD1 for D (5 bases). CDR1 MNHNS and CDR2 SASEGT come from the germline V gene. With 6 bases removed from V and 6 bases from J, the gap between germline ends came to 12 bases. This CDR3 has 14 amino acids. The CDR3 DNA sequence: TGTGCCAGCAGCGGCCCCAGGGCTAATTCACCCCTCCACTTT. Encoded protein: CASSGPRANSPLHF.

The chain couples TRBV5-6 to TRBJ2-7; possibly TRBD2 for D (6 bases). With 4 bases removed from V and 6 bases from J, the gap between germline ends came to 11 bases. Germline V CDR1 and CDR2: SGHDT, YYEEEE. The CDR3 contains 12 residues. The CDR3: CASSRLGLEQYF. As DNA, the CDR3 is TGTGCCAGCAGCCGACTAGGGCTCGAGCAGTACTTC.

V is TRBV27 and J is TRBJ1-1; 9 bases map to TRBD1. Germline CDR1 and CDR2: MNHEY and SMNVEV (reference sequence). Trimming cost V 7 bases and J 4 bases; bases outside gene matches: 10. The CDR3 is made up of 15 amino acids. CDR3 in amino acids: CASIPTGGAGTEAFF. CDR3 bases: TGTGCCAGCATTCCAACAGGGGGCGCGGGCACTGAAGCTTTCTTT.

The CDR3 loop is CASSYGVQGGNSPLHF. The CDR3 DNA follows: TGTGCCAGCAGTTACGGCGTTCAGGGAGGTAATTCACCCCTCCACTTT. J is TRBJ1-6 and V is TRBV6-5; D is possibly TRBD1 (5 bases). Trimming shortened V by 2 bases and J by 6 bases, and 14 bases separated the two germline ends. CDR3 length equals 16 residues. Germline CDR1 reads MNHEY; CDR2 reads SVGAGI.

This clonotype was seen more than once but under ten times. J is TRBJ2-3 and V is TRBV20-1; D ambiguous. Trimming cost V 3 bases and J 1 base, with 8 bases left between them. This CDR3 has 13 amino acids. Germline V gives CDR1 DFQATT, CDR2 SNEGSKA (reference sequence). CDR3 nucleotides: TGCAGTGCTAGGCGGATGCGCACAGATACGCAGTATTTT. This gives the protein CSARRMRTDTQYF.

Note on this clonotype: A read error may explain this, as a much larger clone is one base away. The chain has TRBV29-1 and TRBJ1-2; no firm D call. This CDR3 spans 11 amino acids. CDR1 is SQVTM, CDR2 ANQGSEA, per germline. In DNA, the CDR3 is TGCAGCGTTGAAGATACCCATGGCCACACCTTC. Protein sequence: CSVEDTHGHTF.

The chain carries TRBV2 and TRBJ2-5; 13 positions agree with TRBD2. The CDR3 covers 18 residues. Germline CDR1 is SNHLY and CDR2 is FYNNEI. J lost 4 bases, V lost 6 bases, and 14 bases had no gene match. CDR3 DNA sequence: TGTGCCAGCAGACTAGCGGGAGGGCCCTCGATAGGTATAGAGACCCAGTACTTC. Residues: CASRLAGGPSIGIETQYF.

By its share, this clonotype is medium-sized (0.01 to 0.1%). The chain carries TRBV19 and TRBJ2-4; D might be TRBD1 (6 bases). The CDR3 consists of 17 residues. Trimming removed 8 bases from V and 0 bases from J, with 20 bases in between. Germline V gene data show CDR1 as LNHDA and CDR2 as SQIVND (reference sequence). The CDR3, as DNA: TGTGCCAGTTCCGTCTGGGGGCGAGGGGTAGCCAAAAACATTCAGTACTTC. Translated, it gives CASSVWGRGVAKNIQYF.

This clonotype was counted once. The chain uses TRBV18 and TRBJ2-3, with 8 positions matching TRBD1. The V segment lost 5 bases and the J segment 0 bases; nucleotides outside the gene matches: 4. Germline V CDR1 and CDR2: KGHSH, LQKENI. The CDR3 totals 15 residues. CDR3 amino acids: CASSGQGASTDTQYF. CDR3 sequence (DNA): TGTGCCAGCTCAGGTCAGGGGGCTAGCACAGATACGCAGTATTTT.

This clonotype was recorded a few times. The chain combines TRBV20-1 with TRBJ1-6; 12 bases are a match to TRBD1. This CDR3 has 17 amino acids. Germline CDR1 is DFQATT and CDR2 is SNEGSKA (reference sequence). With V trimmed by 0 bases and J by 5 bases, 5 bases remained unmatched. This CDR3 reads CSARDPGQGANNSPLHF. CDR3 nucleotide sequence: TGCAGTGCTAGAGACCCGGGACAGGGGGCGAATAATTCACCCCTCCACTTT.

The gene calls are TRBV6-2 or TRBV6-3 and TRBJ2-5; D not resolved. V was pared by 6 bases and J by 5 bases, with 10 bases between. This CDR3 has 12 amino acids. In germline, CDR1 is MNHEY, CDR2 SVGEGT. In nucleotides, the CDR3 is TGTGCCAGCAGGCCTGGGCGGGAGACCCAGTACTTC. Protein: CASRPGRETQYF.

The chain couples TRBV20-1 to TRBJ1-4; TRBD1 matches 9 bases. Germline V lookup: CDR1 DFQATT, CDR2 SNEGSKA (reference sequence). V lost 6 bases to trimming and J lost 7 bases; unmatched junction nucleotides: 9. The CDR3 consists of 14 residues. CDR3 coding DNA: TGCAGTGCCAGGCCCGGGACAGGGAGTGAAAAACTGTTTTTT. Amino acids: CSARPGTGSEKLFF.

The chain recombines TRBV6-1 with TRBJ2-5; a possible D gene is TRBD1 (7 bases). This CDR3 contains 14 residues. V gave up 2 bases and J gave up 9 bases, with 16 bases separating them. Germline values: CDR1 MNHNS, CDR2 SASEGT. The CDR3: CASSERGQSGAQYF. CDR3 in DNA: TGTGCCAGCAGTGAACGGGGACAGTCGGGGGCCCAGTACTTC.

This clonotype counts as large. V and J are TRBV20-1 and TRBJ2-2; D assignment may be TRBD1 or TRBD2 (5 bases each). There are 14 residues in the CDR3. Germline CDR1 reads DFQATT; CDR2 reads SNEGSKA (reference sequence). V was pared by 3 bases and J by 0 bases, with 8 bases between. The CDR3 loop reads CSASWGTNTGELFF. CDR3 bases: TGCAGTGCTAGCTGGGGGACGAACACCGGGGAGCTGTTTTTT.

This clonotype was counted a few times. The genes are TRBV9 and TRBJ1-5; the D is unclear. Trimming removed 0 bases at V and 5 bases at J, with 6 bases between. Per germline, CDR1 SGDLS and CDR2 YYNGEE. The CDR3 consists of 13 residues. CDR3 DNA: TGTGCCAGCAGCGTAGGCTGGGATCAGCCCCAGCATTTT. It yields the protein CASSVGWDQPQHF.

The V and J genes are TRBV28 and TRBJ2-7; D is ambiguous. Germline V CDR1 and CDR2: MDHEN, SYDVKM. The CDR3 spans 15 residues. V was pared by 1 base and J by 0 bases, with 10 bases between. CDR3 sequence: CASSLSGANSYEQYF. The CDR3 DNA sequence: TGTGCCAGCAGTTTATCAGGTGCCAACTCCTACGAGCAGTACTTC.

This clonotype appeared a few times. This sequence joins TRBV7-2 and TRBJ2-1, with TRBD2 matching over 12 bases. The V gene end was trimmed by 5 bases and the J gene end by 0 bases; junction bases not matched to a gene: 8. Germline V CDR1 and CDR2: SGHTA, FQGNSA. There are 18 residues in the CDR3. The DNA of the CDR3 is TGTGCCAGCAGCCGGACTAGCGGGATTCCCTCCTCCTACAATGAGCAGTTCTTC. As protein: CASSRTSGIPSSYNEQFF.

The V call is TRBV7-9, the J call TRBJ2-7; D is possibly TRBD1 (6 bases). Trimming took 9 bases from V and 6 from J, leaving 24 bases between them. Germline values: CDR1 SEHNR, CDR2 FQNEAQ (reference sequence). CDR3 length: 15 residues. The CDR3 bases are TGTGCCAGACAACACCGGGCCAGGGGTATCGGCGAGCAGTACTTC. Translated: CARQHRARGIGEQYF.

The chain has TRBV5-3 and TRBJ2-3; 7 nucleotides match TRBD2. TRBV5-3 is recorded as an ORF, its role being uncertain. CDR3 length: 17 residues. V shed 5 bases and J 3 bases; nucleotides not matched to a gene: 15. For the CDR3, the DNA is TGTGCCAGAAGGAGAGGTGGAGGGCCGGGGGGAACAGATACGCAGTATTTT. This translates into CARRRGGGPGGTDTQYF.

V and J are TRBV6-5 and TRBJ2-5; TRBD1 or TRBD2 may be the D gene (5 bases each). This CDR3 is built from 15 residues. Germline V gene lookup returns CDR1 MNHEY and CDR2 SVGAGI. The ends were cut back, 4 bases at V and 3 bases at J, with 15 bases in the middle. The CDR3, as DNA: TGTGCCAGCAGTTCCCGCTCGGGACGCAAAGAGACCCAGTACTTC. This gives the protein CASSSRSGRKETQYF.